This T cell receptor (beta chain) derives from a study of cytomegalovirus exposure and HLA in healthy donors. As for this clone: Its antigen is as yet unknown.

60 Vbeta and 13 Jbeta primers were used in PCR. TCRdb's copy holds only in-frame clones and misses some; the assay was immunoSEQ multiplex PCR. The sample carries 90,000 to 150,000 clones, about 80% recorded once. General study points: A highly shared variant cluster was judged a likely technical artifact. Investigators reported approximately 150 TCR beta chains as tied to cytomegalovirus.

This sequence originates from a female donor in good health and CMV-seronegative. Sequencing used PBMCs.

For the CDR3, the DNA is TGCGCCAGCAGCCCGGGGACAGCTGAAGCTTTCTTT. This gives the protein CASSPGTAEAFF. The chain carries TRBV5-1 and TRBJ1-1, with 7 bases that match TRBD1. CDR1 SGHRS and CDR2 YFSETQ come from the germline V gene. This CDR3 has 12 residues. V lost 4 bases and J lost 6; bases outside the gene matches: 3.